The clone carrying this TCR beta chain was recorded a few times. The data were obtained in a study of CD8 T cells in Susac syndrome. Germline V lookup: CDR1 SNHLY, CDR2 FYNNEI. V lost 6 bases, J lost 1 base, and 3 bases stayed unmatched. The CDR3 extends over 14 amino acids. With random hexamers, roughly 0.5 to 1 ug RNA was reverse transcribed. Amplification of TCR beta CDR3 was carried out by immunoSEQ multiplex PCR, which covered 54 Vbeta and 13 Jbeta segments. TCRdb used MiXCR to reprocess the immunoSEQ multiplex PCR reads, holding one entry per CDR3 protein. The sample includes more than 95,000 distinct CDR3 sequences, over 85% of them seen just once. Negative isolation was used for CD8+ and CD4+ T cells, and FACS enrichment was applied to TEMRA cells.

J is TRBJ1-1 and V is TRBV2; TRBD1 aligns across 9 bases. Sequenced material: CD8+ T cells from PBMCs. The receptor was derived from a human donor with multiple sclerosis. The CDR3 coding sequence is TGTGCCAGCAGAGGACAGGGGACGAACACTGAAGCTTTCTTT. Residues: CASRGQGTNTEAFF.